The 15 T cell receptor beta chains in this list originate from one sample, sequenced in a study of cytomegalovirus exposure and HLA in healthy donors. The study ran its PCR with 60 Vbeta and 13 Jbeta primers. Some clones are missing from TCRdb's copy, which holds only in-frame ones; the method was immunoSEQ multiplex PCR. This table has 200,000 or so clones, around four fifths appearing once. Sequenced material: PBMCs. The receptors were sampled from a woman aged 45-65 years in good health and CMV-seropositive.

As to this clone: The same CDR3 arises from other DNA sequences in this sample as well. The chain is built from TRBV2 and TRBJ1-2; a possible D gene is TRBD1 (5 bases). CDR3 size: 13 residues. Deletions cut 5 bases from V and 2 bases from J, with 9 bases between. Germline V lookup: CDR1 SNHLY, CDR2 FYNNEI. The CDR3 nucleotides are TGTGCCAGCAGTCCCGACAGCAACTATGGCTACACCTTC. It is translated as CASSPDSNYGYTF.

The V and J genes are TRBV28 and TRBJ2-7; D gene uncertain. V lost 6 bases, J lost 5 bases, and 14 bases lay in between. Germline V gene data show CDR1 as MDHEN and CDR2 as SYDVKM. This CDR3 is built from 13 residues. The CDR3 nucleotides read TGTGCCAGCAGAGCCGGTCTTCTGAACGAGCAGTACTTC. As protein: CASRAGLLNEQYF. The complete variable domain, with remaining parts taken from reference TRBV28 and TRBJ2-7, reads DVKVTQSSRYLVKRTGEKVFLECVQDMDHENMFWYRQDPGLGLRLIYFSYDVKMKEKGDIPEGYSVSREKKERFSLILESASTNQTSMYLCASRAGLLNEQYFGPGTRLTVT.

The rearrangement uses TRBV5-4 and TRBJ1-4; D is possibly TRBD1 (5 bases). Germline V gene lookup returns CDR1 SGHNT and CDR2 YYREEE (reference sequence). This CDR3 has 15 amino acids. V lost 0 bases, J lost 6 bases, and 12 bases lay in between. The CDR3 DNA sequence: TGTGCCAGCAGCTTGGAGGGCAGGGTGGATGAAAAACTGTTTTTT. It is translated as CASSLEGRVDEKLFF.

CDR3 sequence reads: CASSRTSGGGLETQYF. The CDR3 DNA is TGTGCCAGTAGTCGGACTAGCGGCGGGGGCTTGGAGACCCAGTACTTC. The genes are TRBV19 and TRBJ2-5; 10 bases agree with TRBD2. The ends lost 5 bases at V and 5 bases at J; junction bases unmatched: 11. Germline V gene sequence: CDR1 LNHDA, CDR2 SQIVND (reference sequence). This CDR3 has 16 residues.

The CDR3 region is CASSESDTQYF. The CDR3 DNA reads as TGTGCCAGCTCCGAGTCAGATACGCAGTATTTT. This chain uses TRBV18 with TRBJ2-3; D remains unclear. CDR3 length: 11 residues. Per germline, CDR1 KGHSH and CDR2 LQKENI. V lost 6 bases, J lost 4 bases, and 5 bases lay in between.

This chain links TRBV5-6 with TRBJ1-2, with D possibly TRBD1 on 5 matching bases. Trimming pared 4 bases from V and 2 bases from J, leaving 12 bases between. CDR1 is SGHDT, CDR2 YYEEEE, per germline. The CDR3 extends over 14 amino acids. In nucleotides, the CDR3 is TGTGCCAGCAGCAGGAAGGGACTCAACTATGGCTACACCTTC. It translates to CASSRKGLNYGYTF. Variable domain in full (rest from reference TRBV5-6 and TRBJ1-2): DAGVTQSPTHLIKTRGQQVTLRCSPKSGHDTVSWYQQALGQGPQFIFQYYEEEERQRGNFPDRFSGHQFPNYSSELNVNALLLGDSALYLCASSRKGLNYGYTFGSGTRLTVV.

The chain uses TRBV27 and TRBJ2-5; no clear D. The germline CDR1 and CDR2 sequences are MNHEY and SMNVEV (reference sequence). The length of the CDR3 is 12 residues. With 4 bases removed from V and 2 bases from J, the gap between germline ends came to 5 bases. The CDR3 region has the DNA TGTGCCAGCAGTTCCCTTCAAGAGACCCAGTACTTC. This sequence encodes CASSSLQETQYF.

The V call is TRBV19, the J call TRBJ1-6, with a tentative D call TRBD1 (6 bases). Germline lookup yields CDR1 LNHDA and CDR2 SQIVND (reference sequence). The V end lost 10 bases, the J end lost 7 bases, and 14 bases lay between the germline ends. The CDR3 is made up of 13 amino acids. This chain's CDR3 is CATVDRNNSPLHF. CDR3 DNA sequence: TGTGCCACCGTCGACAGGAACAATTCACCCCTCCACTTT.

The CDR3 loop is CASSLAGAEQFF. Written as DNA, the CDR3 is TGTGCCAGCAGCTTAGCGGGGGCAGAGCAGTTCTTC. J is TRBJ2-1 and V is TRBV7-8; perhaps TRBD1 as D (6 bases). V was trimmed by 0 bases and J by 10 bases, leaving 7 bases between them. The CDR3 extends over 12 amino acids. Germline lookup yields CDR1 SGHVS and CDR2 FQNEAQ.

The rearrangement links TRBV6-6 to TRBJ2-4, with D possibly matching TRBD1 (5 bases). CDR1 is MNHNY and CDR2 is SVGAGI in the germline V gene (reference sequence). The CDR3 has 14 residues. V was shortened by 3 bases and J by 6 bases, with 12 bases between the two germline ends. For the CDR3, the DNA is TGTGCCAGCAGTTATGGGGCGCAGGGAAACATTCAGTACTTC. This translates into CASSYGAQGNIQYF.

The V and J genes are TRBV5-4 and TRBJ1-2, with a possible D match to TRBD1 (6 bases). The V gene's germline CDR1 is SGHNT and CDR2 YYREEE (reference sequence). This CDR3 is built from 15 residues. The germline V and J ends were trimmed by 1 base and 8 bases, with 18 bases remaining between them. The CDR3 DNA sequence: TGTGCCAGCAGCTTGATTGAAAACAGGGTTTACGGCTACACCTTC. This gives the protein CASSLIENRVYGYTF.

The chain has TRBV6-1 and TRBJ2-7, with D hard to call. The CDR3 extends over 13 amino acids. Deletions cut 2 bases from V and 3 bases from J, with 8 bases between. Germline V gene data show CDR1 as MNHNS and CDR2 as SASEGT. CDR3 residues: CASSENSVYEQYF. The DNA for the CDR3 is TGTGCCAGCAGTGAAAACTCCGTCTACGAGCAGTACTTC.

In regard to this clone: This CDR3 fails to terminate in the conserved phenylalanine or tryptophan, so it likely reflects a read error. The chain combines TRBV6-5 with TRBJ1-5; 9 bases are shared with TRBD1. This CDR3 is built from 14 residues. Germline V gives CDR1 MNHEY, CDR2 SVGAGI. The CDR3 reads CASSSTGGSQPQHL. The CDR3 DNA sequence: TGTGCCAGCAGTTCAACAGGGGGCAGTCAGCCTCAGCATCTT.

For the CDR3, the DNA is TGTGCCTGGAGTGCGGGGTGGCAAGTCCAGTACTTC. Translated: CAWSAGWQVQYF. V usage is TRBV30 and J usage is TRBJ2-5, with D possibly matching TRBD2 (5 bases). The length of the CDR3 is 12 residues. With 1 base removed from V and 10 bases from J, the gap between germline ends came to 13 bases. Germline V gene lookup returns CDR1 GTSNPN and CDR2 SVGIG (reference sequence).

The chain is built from TRBV5-1 and TRBJ1-3; no clear D. The length of the CDR3 is 14 residues. Germline V lookup: CDR1 SGHRS, CDR2 YFSETQ. Trimming shortened V by 5 bases and J by 0 bases, and 9 bases separated the two germline ends. CDR3 region: CASRIDSSGNTIYF. In DNA, the CDR3 is TGCGCCAGCAGAATAGACTCCTCTGGAAACACCATATATTTT.